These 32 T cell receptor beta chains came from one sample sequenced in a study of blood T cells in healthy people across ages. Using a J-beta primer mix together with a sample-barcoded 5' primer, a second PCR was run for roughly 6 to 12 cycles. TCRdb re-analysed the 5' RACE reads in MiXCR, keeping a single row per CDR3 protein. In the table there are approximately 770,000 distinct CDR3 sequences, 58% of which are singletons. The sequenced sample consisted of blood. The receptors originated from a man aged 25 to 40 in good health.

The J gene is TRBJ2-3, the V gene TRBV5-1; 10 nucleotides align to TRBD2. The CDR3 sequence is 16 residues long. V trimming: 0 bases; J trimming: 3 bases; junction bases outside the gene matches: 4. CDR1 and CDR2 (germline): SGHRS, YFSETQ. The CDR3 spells CASSLEREGWTDTQYF. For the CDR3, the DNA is TGCGCCAGCAGCTTGGAGCGGGAGGGTTGGACAGATACGCAGTATTTT.

The CDR3 loop reads CSVTGLGTTDTQYF. The CDR3 region has the DNA TGCAGCGTGACTGGACTAGGCACCACAGATACGCAGTATTTT. J is TRBJ2-3 and V is TRBV29-1, with 7 bases aligning to TRBD2. Germline loops: CDR1 SQVTM, CDR2 ANQGSEA. The CDR3 is made up of 14 amino acids. J gave up 2 bases and V 6 bases, and 8 bases lay outside the gene matches.

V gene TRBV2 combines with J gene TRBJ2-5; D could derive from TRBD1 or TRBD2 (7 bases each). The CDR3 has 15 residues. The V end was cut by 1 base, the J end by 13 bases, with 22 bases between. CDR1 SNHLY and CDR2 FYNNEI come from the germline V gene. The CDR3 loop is CASSEDAGGGYELYF. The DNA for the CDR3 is TGTGCCAGCAGTGAAGATGCAGGGGGGGGCTACGAGCTGTACTTC.

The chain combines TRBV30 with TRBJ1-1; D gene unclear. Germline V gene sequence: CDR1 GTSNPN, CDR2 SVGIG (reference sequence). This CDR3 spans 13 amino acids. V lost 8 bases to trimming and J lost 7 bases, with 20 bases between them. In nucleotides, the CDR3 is TGTGCCCGCCAGGAGGCCCTCCCCGGTGAAGCTTTCTTT. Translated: CARQEALPGEAFF.

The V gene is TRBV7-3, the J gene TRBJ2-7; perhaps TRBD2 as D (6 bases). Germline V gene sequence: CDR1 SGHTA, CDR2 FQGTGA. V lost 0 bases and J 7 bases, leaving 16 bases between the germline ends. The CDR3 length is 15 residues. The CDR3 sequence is CASSLTGTGNNEQYF. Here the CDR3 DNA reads TGTGCCAGCAGCTTAACGGGGACTGGCAACAATGAGCAGTACTTC.

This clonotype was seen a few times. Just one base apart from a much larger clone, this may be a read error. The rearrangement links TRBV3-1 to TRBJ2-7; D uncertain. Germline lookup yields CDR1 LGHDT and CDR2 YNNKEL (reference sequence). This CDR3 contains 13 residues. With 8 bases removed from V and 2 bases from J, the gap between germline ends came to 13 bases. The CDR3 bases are TGTGCCAGCGGTACTTGTTCAGCCTACGAGCAGTACTTC. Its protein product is CASGTCSAYEQYF.

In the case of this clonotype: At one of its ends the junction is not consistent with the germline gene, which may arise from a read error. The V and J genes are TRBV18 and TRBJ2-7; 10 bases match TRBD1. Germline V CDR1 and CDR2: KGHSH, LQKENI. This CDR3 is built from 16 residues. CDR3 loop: CVSSPGTGERAYGQYF. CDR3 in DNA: TGTGTCAGCTCTCCTGGGACAGGGGAGAGAGCCTACGGGCAGTACTTC.

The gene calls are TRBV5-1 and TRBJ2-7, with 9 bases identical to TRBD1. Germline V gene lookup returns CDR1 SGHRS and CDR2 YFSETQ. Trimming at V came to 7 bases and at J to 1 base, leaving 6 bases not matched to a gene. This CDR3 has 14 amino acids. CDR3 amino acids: CASGSGTGSYEQYF. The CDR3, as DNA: TGCGCCAGCGGGTCCGGGACAGGGTCCTACGAGCAGTACTTC.

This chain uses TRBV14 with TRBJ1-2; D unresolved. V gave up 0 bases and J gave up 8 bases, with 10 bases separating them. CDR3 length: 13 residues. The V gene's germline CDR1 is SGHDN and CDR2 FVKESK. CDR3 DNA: TGTGCCAGCAGCCAAGATTGGGGATTCGGCTACACCTTC. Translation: CASSQDWGFGYTF.

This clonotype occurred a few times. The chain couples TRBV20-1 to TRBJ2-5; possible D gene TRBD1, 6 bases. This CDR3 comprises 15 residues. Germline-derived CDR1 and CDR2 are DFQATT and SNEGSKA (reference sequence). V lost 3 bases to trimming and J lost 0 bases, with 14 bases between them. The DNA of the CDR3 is TGCAGTGCTAGCGTCGGACAGAAACACCAAGAGACCCAGTACTTC. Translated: CSASVGQKHQETQYF.

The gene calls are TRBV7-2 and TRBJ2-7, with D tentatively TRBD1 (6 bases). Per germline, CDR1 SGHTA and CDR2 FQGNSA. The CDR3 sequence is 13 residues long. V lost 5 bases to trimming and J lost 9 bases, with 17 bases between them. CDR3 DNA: TGTGCCAGCAGCATCGGGACACCTGGCTGGCAGTACTTC. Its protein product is CASSIGTPGWQYF.

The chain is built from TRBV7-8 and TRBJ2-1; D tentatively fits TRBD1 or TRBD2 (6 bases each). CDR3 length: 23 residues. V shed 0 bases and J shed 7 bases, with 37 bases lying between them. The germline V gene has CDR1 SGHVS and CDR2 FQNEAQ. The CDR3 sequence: CASSLALPDQGRLVGGRLNEQFF. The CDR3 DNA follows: TGTGCCAGCAGCTTAGCCCTCCCTGACCAGGGGAGGCTCGTTGGGGGGAGGTTGAATGAGCAGTTCTTC.

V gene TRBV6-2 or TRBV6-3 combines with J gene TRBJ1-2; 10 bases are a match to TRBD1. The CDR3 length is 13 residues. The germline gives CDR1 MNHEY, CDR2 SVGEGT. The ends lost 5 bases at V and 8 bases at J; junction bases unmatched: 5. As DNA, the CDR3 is TGTGCCAGCAGTCGGGACAGGGGCGTCGGCTACACCTTC. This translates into CASSRDRGVGYTF.

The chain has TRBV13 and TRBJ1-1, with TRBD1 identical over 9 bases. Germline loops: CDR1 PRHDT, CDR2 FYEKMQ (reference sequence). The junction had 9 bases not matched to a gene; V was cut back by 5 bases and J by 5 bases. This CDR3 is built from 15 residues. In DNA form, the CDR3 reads TGTGCCAGCAGCCCGTTCGGACAGGGGAAGACTGAAGCTTTCTTT. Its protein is CASSPFGQGKTEAFF. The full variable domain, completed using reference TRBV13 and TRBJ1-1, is AAGVIQSPRHLIKEKRETATLKCYPIPRHDTVYWYQQGPGQDPQFLISFYEKMQSDKGSIPDRFSAQQFSDYHSELNMSSLELGDSALYFCASSPFGQGKTEAFFGQGTRLTVV.

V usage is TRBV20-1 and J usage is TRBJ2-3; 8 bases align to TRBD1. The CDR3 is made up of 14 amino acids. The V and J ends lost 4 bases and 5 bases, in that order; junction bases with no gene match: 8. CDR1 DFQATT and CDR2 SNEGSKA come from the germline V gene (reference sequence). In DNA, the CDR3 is TGCAGTGCTAACCCCAGGGGGCGAGGAGATACGCAGTATTTT. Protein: CSANPRGRGDTQYF.

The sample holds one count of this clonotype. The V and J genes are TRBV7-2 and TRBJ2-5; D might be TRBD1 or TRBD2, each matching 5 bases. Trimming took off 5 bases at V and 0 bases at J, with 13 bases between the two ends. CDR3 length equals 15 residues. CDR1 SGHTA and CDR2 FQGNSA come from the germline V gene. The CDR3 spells CASSPRWGYQETQYF. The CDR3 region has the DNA TGTGCCAGCAGCCCCCGGTGGGGGTACCAAGAGACCCAGTACTTC.

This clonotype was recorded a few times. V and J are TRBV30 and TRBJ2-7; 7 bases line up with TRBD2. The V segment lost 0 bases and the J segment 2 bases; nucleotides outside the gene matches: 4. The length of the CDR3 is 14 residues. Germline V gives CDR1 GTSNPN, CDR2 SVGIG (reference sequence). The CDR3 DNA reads TGTGCCTGGAGTGTTCTTAGCGGGCCCTACGAGCAGTACTTC. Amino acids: CAWSVLSGPYEQYF.

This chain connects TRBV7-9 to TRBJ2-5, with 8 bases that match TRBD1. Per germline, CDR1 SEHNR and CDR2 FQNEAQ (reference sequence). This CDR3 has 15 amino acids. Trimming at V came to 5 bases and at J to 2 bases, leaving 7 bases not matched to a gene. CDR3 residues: CASSPGDRLQETQYF. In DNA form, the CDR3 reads TGTGCCAGCAGCCCCGGGGACAGGCTTCAAGAGACCCAGTACTTC.

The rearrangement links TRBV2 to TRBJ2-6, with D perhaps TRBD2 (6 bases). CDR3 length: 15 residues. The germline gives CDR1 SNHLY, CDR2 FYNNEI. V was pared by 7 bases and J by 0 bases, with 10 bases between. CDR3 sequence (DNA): TGTGCCAGCACCGGGACTTCCTCTGGGGCCAACGTCCTGACTTTC. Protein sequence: CASTGTSSGANVLTF.

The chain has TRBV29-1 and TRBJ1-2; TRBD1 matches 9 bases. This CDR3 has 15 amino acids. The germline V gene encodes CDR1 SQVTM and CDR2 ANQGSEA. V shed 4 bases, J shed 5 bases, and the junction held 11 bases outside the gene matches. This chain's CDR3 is CSVGDPGQGAYGYTF. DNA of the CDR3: TGCAGCGTTGGGGATCCGGGACAGGGAGCTTATGGCTACACCTTC.

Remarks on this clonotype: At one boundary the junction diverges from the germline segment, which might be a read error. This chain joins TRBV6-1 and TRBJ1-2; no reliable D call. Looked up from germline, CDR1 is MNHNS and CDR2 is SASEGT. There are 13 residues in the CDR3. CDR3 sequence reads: CATEWSLNYGYTF. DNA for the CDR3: TGTGCCACCGAATGGAGCTTAAACTATGGTTACACCTTC.

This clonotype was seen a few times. Written as DNA, the CDR3 is TGCAGCGTTGAAGGGAGGGGTACCTACGAGCAGTACTTC. This translates into CSVEGRGTYEQYF. V and J are TRBV29-1 and TRBJ2-7, with TRBD2 as a possible D gene (6 bases). V dropped 1 base and J dropped 2 bases, with 9 bases sitting between them. Germline loops: CDR1 SQVTM, CDR2 ANQGSEA. The CDR3 consists of 13 residues.

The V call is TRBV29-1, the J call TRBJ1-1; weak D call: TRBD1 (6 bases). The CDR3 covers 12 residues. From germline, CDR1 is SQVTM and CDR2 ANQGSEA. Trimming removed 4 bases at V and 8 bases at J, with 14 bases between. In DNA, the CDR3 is TGCAGCGTTGTGCAGGGGACTCGCGAAGCTTTCTTT. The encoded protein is CSVVQGTREAFF.

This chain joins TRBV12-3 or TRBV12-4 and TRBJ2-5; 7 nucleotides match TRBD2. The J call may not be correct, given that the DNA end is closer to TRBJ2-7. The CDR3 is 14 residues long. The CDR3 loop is CASSFSASGYEQYF. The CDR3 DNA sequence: TGTGCCAGCAGTTTTAGTGCTAGCGGTTACGAGCAGTACTTC.

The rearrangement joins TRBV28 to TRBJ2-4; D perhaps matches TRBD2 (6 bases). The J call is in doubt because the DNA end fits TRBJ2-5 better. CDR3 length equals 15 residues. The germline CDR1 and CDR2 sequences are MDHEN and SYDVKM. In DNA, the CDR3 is TGTGCCAGCAGTTTATACGCGGGAAGAGGGGAGACCCAGTACTTC. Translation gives CASSLYAGRGETQYF.

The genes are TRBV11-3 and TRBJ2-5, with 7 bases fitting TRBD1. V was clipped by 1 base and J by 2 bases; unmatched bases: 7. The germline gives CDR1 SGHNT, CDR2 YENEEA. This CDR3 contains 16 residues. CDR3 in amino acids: CASSLVPRGIQETQYF. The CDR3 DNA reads TGTGCCAGCAGCTTAGTACCCAGGGGGATACAAGAGACCCAGTACTTC.

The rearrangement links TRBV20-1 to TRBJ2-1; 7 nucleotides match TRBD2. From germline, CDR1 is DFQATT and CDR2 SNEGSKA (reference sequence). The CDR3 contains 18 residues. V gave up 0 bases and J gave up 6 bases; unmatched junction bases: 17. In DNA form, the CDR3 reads TGCAGTGCTAGAGATGAATTCCGTTTTGGACTAGTCCGCAATGAGCAGTTCTTC. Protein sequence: CSARDEFRFGLVRNEQFF.

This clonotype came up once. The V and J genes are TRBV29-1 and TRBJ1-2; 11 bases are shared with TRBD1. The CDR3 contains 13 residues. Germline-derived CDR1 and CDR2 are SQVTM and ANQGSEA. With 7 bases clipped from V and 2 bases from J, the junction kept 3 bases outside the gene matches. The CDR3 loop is CSGGQGGNYGYTF. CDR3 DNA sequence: TGCAGCGGGGGACAGGGGGGAAACTATGGCTACACCTTC. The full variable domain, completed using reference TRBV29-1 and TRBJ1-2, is SAVISQKPSRDICQRGTSLTIQCQVDSQVTMMFWYRQQPGQSLTLIATANQGSEATYESGFVIDKFPISRPNLTFSTLTVSNMSPEDSSIYLCSGGQGGNYGYTFGSGTRLTVV.

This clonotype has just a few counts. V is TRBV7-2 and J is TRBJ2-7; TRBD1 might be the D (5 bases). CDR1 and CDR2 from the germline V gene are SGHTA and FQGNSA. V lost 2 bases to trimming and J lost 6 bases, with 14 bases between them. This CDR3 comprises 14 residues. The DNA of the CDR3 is TGTGCCAGCAGCTTAAGGCAGGGTTCGGGCGAGCAGTACTTC. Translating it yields CASSLRQGSGEQYF.

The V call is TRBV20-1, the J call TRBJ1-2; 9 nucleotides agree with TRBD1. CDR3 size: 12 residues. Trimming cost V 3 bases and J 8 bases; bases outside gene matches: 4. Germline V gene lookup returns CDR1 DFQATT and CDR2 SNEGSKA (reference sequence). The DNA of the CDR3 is TGCAGTGCTAGGGACAGGGGCTGGGGCTACACCTTC. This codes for CSARDRGWGYTF.

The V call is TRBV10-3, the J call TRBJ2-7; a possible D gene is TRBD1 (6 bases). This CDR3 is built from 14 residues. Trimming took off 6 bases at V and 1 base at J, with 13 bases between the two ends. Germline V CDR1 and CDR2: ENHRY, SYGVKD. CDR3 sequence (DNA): TGTGCCATCAGGGTGACAGGTGGATCCTACGAGCAGTACTTC. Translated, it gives CAIRVTGGSYEQYF.

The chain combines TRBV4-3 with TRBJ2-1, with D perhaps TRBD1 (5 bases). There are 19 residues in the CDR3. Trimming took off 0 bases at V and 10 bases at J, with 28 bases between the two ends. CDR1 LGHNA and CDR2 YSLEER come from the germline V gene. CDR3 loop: CASSQESDRGVDSSYEQFF. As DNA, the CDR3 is TGCGCCAGCAGCCAAGAGTCTGATAGGGGTGTTGACAGCTCCTACGAGCAGTTCTTC.